Below, 32 T cell receptor beta chains from the same sample are listed, as sequenced in a study of blood T cell repertoires in COVID-19. The repertoire was sequenced with immunoSEQ multiplex PCR; TCRdb's copy has only in-frame clones and lacks some. The sample has around 64,000 clones, more than 85% seen once; the top ten hold approximately 5.1%. Sequenced material: peripheral blood. The receptors stem from a man older than 75 in a cohort sampled during active COVID-19.

V gene TRBV6-2 or TRBV6-3 combines with J gene TRBJ2-1; TRBD2 agrees at 9 bases. V lost 0 bases, J lost 3 bases, and 6 bases stayed unmatched. Germline V gives CDR1 MNHEY, CDR2 SVGEGT. CDR3 length: 17 residues. CDR3 protein: CASSYSPLAGIYNEQFF. CDR3 sequence (DNA): TGTGCCAGCAGTTACTCTCCGCTAGCGGGGATCTACAATGAGCAGTTCTTC.

V is TRBV5-5 and J is TRBJ1-3, with 9 positions matching TRBD1. CDR3 length equals 17 residues. J was trimmed by 0 bases and V by 2 bases; bases with no gene match: 6. The V gene's germline CDR1 is SGHKS and CDR2 YYEKEE (reference sequence). In DNA form, the CDR3 reads TGTGCCAGCAGCTTCGGACAGGGGCGAAGCTCTGGAAACACCATATATTTT. Translated, it gives CASSFGQGRSSGNTIYF.

The chain has TRBV18 and TRBJ1-1, with D tentatively TRBD1 (5 bases). Deletions cut 4 bases from V and 2 bases from J, with 11 bases between. Germline V lookup: CDR1 KGHSH, CDR2 LQKENI. The CDR3 has 14 amino acids. For the CDR3, the DNA is TGTGCCAGCTCACTACAGGACACCAACACTGAAGCTTTCTTT. Its protein is CASSLQDTNTEAFF.

J is TRBJ1-1 and V is TRBV5-1; 11 bases align to TRBD1. CDR1 is SGHRS, CDR2 YFSETQ, per germline. V lost 4 bases to trimming and J lost 4 bases; unmatched junction nucleotides: 6. This CDR3 has 15 amino acids. CDR3 region: CASSLQGTGGTEAFF. The CDR3 DNA reads TGCGCCAGCAGCCTACAGGGGACAGGGGGCACTGAAGCTTTCTTT.

This CDR3 is CASSARAGAGQNTEAFF. CDR3 DNA sequence: TGCGCCAGCAGCGCCCGCGCGGGAGCGGGGCAGAACACTGAAGCTTTCTTT. The chain recombines TRBV5-1 with TRBJ1-1; D is perhaps TRBD1 (5 bases). The CDR3 extends over 17 amino acids. Per the germline V gene, CDR1 is SGHRS and CDR2 is YFSETQ. V lost 4 bases and J lost 1, with 20 bases in between.

This sequence joins TRBV19 and TRBJ2-2; D uncertain. The CDR3 totals 15 residues. V was trimmed by 1 base and J by 8 bases, leaving 14 bases between them. Looked up from germline, CDR1 is LNHDA and CDR2 is SQIVND (reference sequence). CDR3 loop: CASSIGLLISGELFF. In DNA, the CDR3 is TGTGCCAGTAGTATAGGACTCTTAATTAGTGGGGAGCTGTTTTTT.

The chain employs TRBV5-4 and TRBJ2-7; the D gene is possibly TRBD2 (6 bases). This CDR3 is 16 amino acids long. Germline CDR1 SGHNT, CDR2 YYREEE (reference sequence). Deletions cut 4 bases from V and 0 bases from J, with 17 bases between. The CDR3 protein is CASSTGRDLRSYEQYF. The CDR3, as DNA: TGTGCCAGCAGCACCGGCCGGGACTTGCGCTCCTACGAGCAGTACTTC.

This chain connects TRBV29-1 to TRBJ1-1; D gene unclear. There are 12 residues in the CDR3. CDR1 and CDR2 (germline): SQVTM, ANQGSEA. Trimming left V 2 bases short and J 2 bases short, with 6 bases between. CDR3 in DNA: TGCAGCGTTGAACTTAGTAACACTGAAGCTTTCTTT. Translated: CSVELSNTEAFF. The full variable domain, with the rest looked up from reference TRBV29-1 and TRBJ1-1, is SAVISQKPSRDICQRGTSLTIQCQVDSQVTMMFWYRQQPGQSLTLIATANQGSEATYESGFVIDKFPISRPNLTFSTLTVSNMSPEDSSIYLCSVELSNTEAFFGQGTRLTVV.

The chain links TRBV11-2 to TRBJ1-1; maybe TRBD1 (6 bases). Germline-derived CDR1 and CDR2 are SGHAT and FQNNGV. Trimming removed 6 bases at V and 7 bases at J, with 9 bases between. The CDR3 totals 11 residues. CDR3: CASSRQDEAFF. In nucleotides, the CDR3 is TGTGCCAGCAGTCGACAGGATGAAGCTTTCTTT.

V and J are TRBV18 and TRBJ1-4; a possible D gene is TRBD1 (6 bases). The V and J ends lost 6 bases and 5 bases respectively, with 19 bases between them. The CDR3 is 16 residues long. CDR1 KGHSH and CDR2 LQKENI come from the germline V gene. CDR3 sequence: CASSPNLQGWNEKLFF. In DNA form, the CDR3 reads TGTGCCAGCTCGCCAAACCTACAGGGATGGAATGAAAAACTGTTTTTT.

V gene TRBV4-1 combines with J gene TRBJ2-1; D perhaps matches TRBD1 (6 bases). Germline V gene lookup returns CDR1 MGHRA and CDR2 YSYEKL. This CDR3 has 16 amino acids. Between the trimmed V and J ends, which lost 0 bases and 4 bases, there was a span of 13 bases. The CDR3 protein is CASSQDLVRGYNEQFF. For the CDR3, the DNA is TGCGCCAGCAGCCAAGATCTGGTCAGGGGTTACAATGAGCAGTTCTTC.

This sequence joins TRBV5-8 and TRBJ1-2; 9 positions match TRBD1. The V segment lost 5 bases and the J segment 2 bases; nucleotides outside the gene matches: 4. Germline lookup yields CDR1 SGHTS and CDR2 YDEGEE. The CDR3 is 14 residues long. The CDR3 DNA is TGTGCCAGCAGGTGGACAGGGGCGAACTATGGCTACACCTTC. The encoded protein is CASRWTGANYGYTF.

The CDR3 nucleotides read TGTGCCAGCAGCTTGTTTCTTGCCCCCGGGACAGGAGCCTACGAGCAGTACTTC. Encoded protein: CASSLFLAPGTGAYEQYF. The chain couples TRBV5-6 to TRBJ2-7, with 8 bases that match TRBD1. The CDR3 is made up of 18 amino acids. CDR1 SGHDT and CDR2 YYEEEE come from the germline V gene. Losses at the gene ends were 1 base for V and 2 bases for J; bases not matched to a gene: 14.

Here the CDR3 reads CASSYSRVPGLLGSNQPQHF. CDR3 nucleotide sequence: TGTGCCAGCAGTTACTCGAGGGTGCCAGGCCTTTTGGGGAGCAATCAGCCCCAGCATTTT. The rearrangement links TRBV6-7 to TRBJ1-5; D uncertain. TRBV6-7 is placed among ORFs of uncertain function. This CDR3 is 20 amino acids long. V dropped 0 bases and J dropped 1 base, with 22 bases sitting between them.

The CDR3 loop is CAWRGQGNTGELFF. The CDR3 DNA is TGTGCCTGGAGAGGACAGGGTAACACCGGGGAGCTGTTTTTT. The rearrangement uses TRBV30 and TRBJ2-2; 8 bases fit TRBD1. V trimming: 3 bases; J trimming: 2 bases; junction bases outside the gene matches: 2. The CDR3 has 14 residues. Germline values: CDR1 GTSNPN, CDR2 SVGIG (reference sequence).

J is TRBJ2-5 and V is TRBV9, with 13 positions matching TRBD2. The CDR3 is made up of 16 amino acids. V shed 1 base, J shed 7 bases, and the junction held 7 bases outside the gene matches. Germline V gene lookup returns CDR1 SGDLS and CDR2 YYNGEE. CDR3 nucleotides: TGTGCCAGCAGCGTAATGGAGACTAGCGGGGGGTCGACCCAGTACTTC. This translates into CASSVMETSGGSTQYF.

The V gene is TRBV19, the J gene TRBJ2-5, with D possibly TRBD2 on 6 matching bases. The germline gives CDR1 LNHDA, CDR2 SQIVND (reference sequence). There are 16 residues in the CDR3. Trimming pared 3 bases from V and 5 bases from J, leaving 19 bases between. In DNA form, the CDR3 reads TGTGCCAGTAGTATTTTGGGCGGGGCACTGCGGGAGACCCAGTACTTC. Translating it yields CASSILGGALRETQYF.

The chain links TRBV19 to TRBJ2-7, with TRBD1 as a possible D gene (6 bases). Germline loops: CDR1 LNHDA, CDR2 SQIVND (reference sequence). The length of the CDR3 is 14 residues. Trimming took 5 bases from V and 1 from J, leaving 12 bases between them. The CDR3 here is CASSPRGQSYEQYF. In nucleotides, the CDR3 is TGTGCCAGTAGTCCAAGAGGACAGTCCTACGAGCAGTACTTC.

This clone has just one count. The J gene is TRBJ2-7, the V gene TRBV21-1; no DNA check was done on the table's D call, TRBD1. TRBV21-1 is a known pseudogene. The CDR3 sequence is 12 residues long. As DNA, the CDR3 is TGTGCCAGCCCGACAGGGCTCCACGAGCAGTACTTC. Protein product: CASPTGLHEQYF.

This rearrangement joins TRBV7-8 to TRBJ1-3; TRBD1 aligns across 7 bases. The CDR3 runs to 14 residues. CDR1 and CDR2 (germline): SGHVS, FQNEAQ. After removal of 5 bases from V and 3 bases from J, the junction contained 4 bases not matched to a gene. The DNA of the CDR3 is TGTGCCAGCAGCATGGACAGGCTTGGAAACACCATATATTTT. Translating it yields CASSMDRLGNTIYF.

V gene TRBV7-9 combines with J gene TRBJ2-1; TRBD1 matches at 7 bases. The J segment lost 5 bases and the V segment lost 5 bases, leaving 12 bases of the junction unmatched. Per the germline V gene, CDR1 is SEHNR and CDR2 is FQNEAQ (reference sequence). This CDR3 contains 16 residues. DNA for the CDR3: TGTGCCAGCAGCCCTTTAACAGGGGCCGGCAACAATGAGCAGTTCTTC. Protein: CASSPLTGAGNNEQFF.

V and J are TRBV27 and TRBJ1-5; 9 bases are a match to TRBD1. J was trimmed by 6 bases and V by 2 bases; bases with no gene match: 2. CDR1 is MNHEY and CDR2 is SMNVEV in the germline V gene (reference sequence). The CDR3 runs to 14 residues. In nucleotides, the CDR3 is TGTGCCAGCAGTTTAACAGGGGGCGGTCAGCCCCAGCATTTT. This translates into CASSLTGGGQPQHF.

J is TRBJ1-4 and V is TRBV7-9, with D unresolved. V lost 0 bases to trimming and J lost 4 bases, with 6 bases between them. Germline CDR1 reads SEHNR; CDR2 reads FQNEAQ (reference sequence). This CDR3 has 14 residues. The CDR3 here is CASSLAGSNEKLFF. The CDR3 DNA follows: TGTGCCAGCAGCTTAGCTGGGAGTAATGAAAAACTGTTTTTT.

A word on this clone: The sample holds other DNA sequences that translate to the same CDR3. The chain carries TRBV19 and TRBJ2-7; 9 bases are shared with TRBD2. V lost 3 bases and J lost 2; bases outside the gene matches: 5. The CDR3 totals 15 residues. The germline CDR1 and CDR2 sequences are LNHDA and SQIVND (reference sequence). The CDR3 sequence: CASSIFPSGAYEQYF. The DNA of the CDR3 is TGTGCCAGTAGTATTTTCCCTAGCGGGGCCTACGAGCAGTACTTC.

The chain couples TRBV7-2 to TRBJ2-5, with a possible D match to TRBD1 (6 bases). The V and J ends lost 5 bases and 2 bases respectively, with 9 bases between them. The V gene's germline CDR1 is SGHTA and CDR2 FQGNSA. The CDR3 spans 13 residues. CDR3 protein: CASSLGQQETQYF. The CDR3, as DNA: TGTGCCAGCAGCCTCGGACAGCAAGAGACCCAGTACTTC.

The count of this clone is one. CDR3 in DNA: TGTGCCAGCAGTCCCGGGACTAGCGGGAGGGTTAGCACAGATACGCAGTATTTT. It yields the protein CASSPGTSGRVSTDTQYF. This rearrangement joins TRBV6-6 to TRBJ2-3, with 16 bases identical to TRBD2. This CDR3 has 18 residues. The germline gives CDR1 MNHNY, CDR2 SVGAGI (reference sequence). Trimming at V came to 5 bases and at J to 0 bases, leaving 5 bases not matched to a gene.

This chain connects TRBV6-5 to TRBJ2-1; TRBD2 aligns across 8 bases. V lost 7 bases and J lost 7; bases outside the gene matches: 12. This CDR3 has 15 residues. Germline CDR1 reads MNHEY; CDR2 reads SVGAGI. Here the CDR3 DNA reads TGTGCCAGCACCTTTGTCGGGGGGGCGAATAATGAGCAGTTCTTC. Encoded protein: CASTFVGGANNEQFF.

This clone was observed a single time. The chain couples TRBV7-9 to TRBJ1-4; D not certain. CDR1 and CDR2 from the germline V gene are SEHNR and FQNEAQ (reference sequence). The CDR3 covers 15 residues. V lost 2 bases and J 0 bases, leaving 7 bases between the germline ends. CDR3 region: CASSLSGATNEKLFF. In DNA, the CDR3 is TGTGCCAGCAGCTTATCAGGTGCAACTAATGAAAAACTGTTTTTT.

The chain links TRBV7-3 to TRBJ2-7, with TRBD2 matching 9 bases. Trimming cost V 1 base and J 3 bases; bases outside gene matches: 10. The CDR3 has 17 residues. Germline CDR1 reads SGHTA; CDR2 reads FQGTGA. The CDR3 DNA is TGTGCCAGCAGCTTAAGGAAAGCGGGAGGCAACCGCTACGAGCAGTACTTC. Translating gives CASSLRKAGGNRYEQYF.

V is TRBV7-2 and J is TRBJ1-6, with a possible D match to TRBD1 (5 bases). The CDR3 covers 14 residues. Trimming took off 5 bases at V and 7 bases at J, with 12 bases between the two ends. The germline V gene encodes CDR1 SGHTA and CDR2 FQGNSA. CDR3: CASSIRDGNSPLHF. The CDR3 DNA is TGTGCCAGCAGCATCAGGGATGGAAATTCACCCCTCCACTTT.

In its sample, this clone was seen once. The chain is built from TRBV9 and TRBJ2-1, with 8 bases matching TRBD1. Trimming took 3 bases from V and 5 from J; bases not matched to a gene: 13. The CDR3 has 17 amino acids. Germline V CDR1 and CDR2: SGDLS, YYNGEE. The CDR3 is CASSAPYRDRWDNEQFF. Written as DNA, the CDR3 is TGTGCCAGCAGCGCACCCTACCGGGACAGGTGGGACAATGAGCAGTTCTTC.

This chain joins TRBV12-5 and TRBJ2-3; D gene ambiguous. The V gene lost 0 bases and the J gene lost 2 bases, with 12 bases spanning the gap. The germline CDR1 and CDR2 sequences are LGHNT and FRNRAP. This CDR3 has 16 residues. CDR3 nucleotide sequence: TGTGCTAGTGGTTTGGTACTACATAAGAACACAGATACGCAGTATTTT. It yields the protein CASGLVLHKNTDTQYF.